This entry lists 5 T cell receptor beta chains sequenced from one sample in a study of T cells in Graves' hyperthyroidism and ophthalmopathy. The TCR beta CDR3 regions underwent amplification using RNA transcripts as the source. TCR CDR3 underwent first-round RT-PCR with the HTBI primer set. MiXCR, applied by TCRdb to the multiplex PCR reads, yields one record per CDR3 protein. This sample has about 360,000 distinct CDR3 sequences, with about 15% found just once. The sample was blood. The receptors were sampled from a woman aged 18-35 years with Graves' hyperthyroidism that later progressed to Graves' ophthalmopathy.

This clonotype was observed a few times. The rearrangement uses TRBV28 and TRBJ2-5; the D gene is possibly TRBD1 (6 bases). Trimming took off 5 bases at V and 1 base at J, with 11 bases between the two ends. The length of the CDR3 is 14 residues. The germline V gene encodes CDR1 MDHEN and CDR2 SYDVKM. CDR3 coding DNA: TGTGCCAGCAGTATGGGGACACTCCAAGAGACCCAGTACTTC. Protein: CASSMGTLQETQYF.

This clonotype showed up many times. This chain uses TRBV7-9 with TRBJ2-7; TRBD1 agrees at 7 bases. The CDR3 sequence is 17 residues long. Germline V gives CDR1 SEHNR, CDR2 FQNEAQ (reference sequence). Trimming took 1 base from V and 5 from J; bases not matched to a gene: 14. The CDR3 is CASSLVVTGVQTDEQYF. The CDR3 region has the DNA TGTGCCAGCAGCTTAGTTGTTACAGGGGTGCAGACTGACGAGCAGTACTTC.

To note about this clonotype: A read error may account for a junction end that differs from germline. This sequence joins TRBV6-2 or TRBV6-3 and TRBJ2-7; no firm D call. The CDR3 is made up of 13 amino acids. Germline V gives CDR1 MNHEY, CDR2 SVGEGT. CDR3 bases: TGTGCCGGCAGTTACGGGTCAGCCTACGAGCAGTACTTC. This sequence encodes CAGSYGSAYEQYF.

This clonotype was picked up many times. The chain recombines TRBV27 with TRBJ2-7; the D call may be TRBD1 or TRBD2 (5 bases each). Germline-derived CDR1 and CDR2 are MNHEY and SMNVEV (reference sequence). V lost 6 bases and J 7 bases, leaving 10 bases between the germline ends. This CDR3 has 11 residues. The DNA for the CDR3 is TGTGCCAGCAGGGGACCGAGGGAGCAGTACTTC. This codes for CASRGPREQYF.

This clonotype was observed at least ten times. The V gene is TRBV6-2 or TRBV6-3, the J gene TRBJ2-7; 9 bases line up with TRBD2. The CDR3 has 14 amino acids. With 7 bases clipped from V and 5 bases from J, the junction kept 9 bases outside the gene matches. Germline lookup yields CDR1 MNHEY and CDR2 SVGEGT. As DNA, the CDR3 is TGTGCCAGCACCTCGGGACTAGCAAGGGACGAGCAGTACTTC. It translates to CASTSGLARDEQYF.